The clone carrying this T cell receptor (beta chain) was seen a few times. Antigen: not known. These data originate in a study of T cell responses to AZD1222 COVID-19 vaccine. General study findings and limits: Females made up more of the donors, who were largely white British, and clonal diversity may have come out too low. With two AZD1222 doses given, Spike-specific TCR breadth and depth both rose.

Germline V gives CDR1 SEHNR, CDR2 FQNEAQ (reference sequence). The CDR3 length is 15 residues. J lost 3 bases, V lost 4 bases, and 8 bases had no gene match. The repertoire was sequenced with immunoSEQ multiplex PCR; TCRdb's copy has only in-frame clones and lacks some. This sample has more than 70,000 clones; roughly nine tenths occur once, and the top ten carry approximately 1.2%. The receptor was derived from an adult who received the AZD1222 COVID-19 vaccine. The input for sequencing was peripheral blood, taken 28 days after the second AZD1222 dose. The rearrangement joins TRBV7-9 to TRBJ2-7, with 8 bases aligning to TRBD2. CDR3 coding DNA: TGTGCCAGCAGCTCCTTGACTAGCGCCGTCTACGAGCAGTACTTC. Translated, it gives CASSSLTSAVYEQYF.